What follows is one TCR beta chain and its context. The authors' processing: Estimates of nucleated cell counts were drawn from the amplification of reference gene primers. Measured with immunoSEQ multiplex PCR; TCRdb has only the in-frame clones, and not every one. The DNA gave D and trimming, while V, J and clone size come from that table. Here the sample spans roughly 42,000 clones, 80% to 90% being singletons. This sample stems from a study of blood T cell repertoires in COVID-19. Whole-study context: COVID-19 samples from acute and convalescent phases originated in the United States, Italy and Spain. From T cells, B-cell-depleted T cells, or PBMCs came the material, which was cDNA or gDNA.

Germline CDR1 reads MDHEN; CDR2 reads SYDVKM. This CDR3 is built from 13 residues. V lost 7 bases and J lost 1, with 10 bases in between. The chain recombines TRBV28 with TRBJ1-1; a weak D match, TRBD1 (5 bases). The sequenced sample was peripheral blood. The TCR comes from a man in his thirties or forties with active or convalescent COVID-19. The CDR3 is CASTETANTEAFF. The CDR3 DNA sequence: TGTGCCAGCACGGAGACAGCGAACACTGAAGCTTTCTTT.